Listed below are T cell receptor beta chains from one sample, sequenced in a study of blood T cell repertoires in COVID-19. The assay was immunoSEQ multiplex PCR, and TCRdb's table has in-frame clones only and misses some. Of 130,000 or so clones in the sample, about 90% were seen once. The sample was peripheral blood. The source is a woman aged 55 to 70 with acute or convalescent COVID-19. Each CDR3 is given with its conserved first and last residue. D genes are given only for firm matches. Clone size is given for some rows only: seen once, a few or many times, or a class if the clone is expanded.

V: TRBV19
D: TRBD2
J: TRBJ2-1
size: -
CDR3: CASRSAAGVNEQFF
DNA: TGTGCCAGTAGAAGCGCAGCGGGGGTAAATGAGCAGTTCTTC

V: TRBV6-5
D: TRBD1
J: TRBJ2-3
size: -
CDR3: CASSYGGTGSTDTQYF
DNA: TGTGCCAGCAGTTACGGGGGGACAGGGTCGACAGATACGCAGTATTTT

V: TRBV6-1
D: TRBD2
J: TRBJ2-5
size: -
CDR3: CASSEGVAGGGETQYF
DNA: TGTGCCAGCAGTGAAGGGGTAGCGGGGGGAGGAGAGACCCAGTACTTC

V: TRBV6-6
D: -
J: TRBJ2-5
size: -
CDR3: CASRTVAGGETQYF
DNA: TGTGCCAGCAGGACCGTCGCTGGCGGCGAGACCCAGTACTTC

V: TRBV3-1/TRBV3-2
D: -
J: TRBJ2-3
size: -
CDR3: CASSPGLAQSLPPRDTQYF
DNA: TGTGCCAGCAGCCCCGGGCTAGCGCAAAGCTTACCCCCTCGAGATACGCAGTATTTT

V: TRBV28
D: -
J: TRBJ1-5
size: -
CDR3: CASTTQDSPNQPQHF
DNA: TGTGCCAGCACCACTCAAGACAGCCCCAATCAGCCCCAGCATTTT

V: TRBV5-1
D: -
J: TRBJ1-6
size: -
CDR3: CASSLEGAGNSPLHF
DNA: TGCGCCAGCAGCTTGGAGGGTGCAGGGAATTCACCCCTCCACTTT

V: TRBV19
D: -
J: TRBJ1-1
size: once
CDR3: CASSTRPGTVAAFF
DNA: TGTGCCAGTAGTACTCGTCCCGGGACTGTCGCAGCTTTCTTT

V: TRBV11-3
D: TRBD2
J: TRBJ2-5
size: -
CDR3: CASSLGRTSGEETQYF
DNA: TGTGCCAGCAGCTTAGGGCGAACTAGCGGGGAAGAGACCCAGTACTTC

V: TRBV5-1
D: TRBD1
J: TRBJ2-5
size: -
CDR3: CASSSQTGMYQETQYF
DNA: TGCGCCAGCAGCTCCCAGACAGGGATGTACCAAGAGACCCAGTACTTC

V: TRBV4-3
D: -
J: TRBJ1-4
size: -
CDR3: CASSQESRVTEKLFF
DNA: TGCGCCAGCAGCCAAGAATCCAGGGTTACGGAAAAACTGTTTTTT

V: TRBV11-2
D: -
J: TRBJ1-1
size: -
CDR3: CASSFPGTEAFF
DNA: TGTGCCAGCAGCTTTCCAGGGACTGAAGCTTTCTTT

V: TRBV2
D: TRBD1
J: TRBJ2-5
size: -
CDR3: CASSGTGEETQYF
DNA: TGTGCCAGCAGCGGGACAGGTGAAGAGACCCAGTACTTC

V: TRBV12-3/TRBV12-4
D: -
J: TRBJ1-1
size: -
CDR3: CASSLQENTEAFF
DNA: TGTGCCAGCAGTCTCCAGGAGAACACTGAAGCTTTCTTT

V: TRBV7-3
D: -
J: TRBJ2-3
size: once
CDR3: CASSLGSATQYF
DNA: TGTGCCAGCAGCTTAGGCTCCGCCACGCAGTATTTT

V: TRBV7-2
D: TRBD1
J: TRBJ1-4
size: -
CDR3: CASSVRQGASEKLFF
DNA: TGTGCCAGCAGCGTCCGACAGGGGGCAAGTGAAAAACTGTTTTTT

V: TRBV6-6
D: TRBD1
J: TRBJ1-1
size: -
CDR3: CASSSDRATEAFF
DNA: TGTGCCAGCAGCTCGGACAGGGCTACTGAAGCTTTCTTT

V: TRBV7-2
D: TRBD1
J: TRBJ1-3
size: -
CDR3: CASSSQPGQGGNTIYF
DNA: TGTGCCAGCAGCTCCCAACCGGGACAGGGTGGAAACACCATATATTTT

V: TRBV6-2/TRBV6-3
D: TRBD2
J: TRBJ2-2
size: -
CDR3: CASSYNLAGATNTGELFF
DNA: TGTGCCAGCAGTTACAACCTAGCGGGGGCCACGAACACCGGGGAGCTGTTTTTT

V: TRBV2
D: -
J: TRBJ1-5
size: -
CDR3: CASSEGRYQPQHF
DNA: TGTGCCAGCAGTGAGGGCAGGTATCAGCCCCAGCATTTT

V: TRBV9
D: TRBD1
J: TRBJ1-6
size: -
CDR3: CASSVAGGGSPLHF
DNA: TGTGCCAGCAGCGTAGCAGGGGGCGGTTCACCCCTCCACTTT

V: TRBV6-5
D: TRBD2
J: TRBJ2-1
size: -
CDR3: CASSFTSGVYNEQFF
DNA: TGTGCCAGCAGCTTCACTAGCGGGGTCTACAATGAGCAGTTCTTC

V: TRBV18
D: TRBD1
J: TRBJ1-5
size: -
CDR3: CASSSTGGASQDQPQHF
DNA: TGTGCCAGCTCATCAACAGGGGGTGCGTCTCAGGATCAGCCCCAGCATTTT

V: TRBV19
D: TRBD1
J: TRBJ1-5
size: once
CDR3: CASTKGPGGGLQGSNQPQHF
DNA: TGTGCCAGTACAAAGGGCCCAGGGGGCGGCCTCCAGGGAAGCAATCAGCCCCAGCATTTT

V: TRBV19
D: -
J: TRBJ2-6
size: -
CDR3: CASSLDTVAANVLTF
DNA: TGTGCCAGTAGTCTGGACACGGTGGCGGCCAACGTCCTGACTTTC

V: TRBV29-1
D: -
J: TRBJ1-1
size: -
CDR3: CSVDQGSNTEAFF
DNA: TGCAGCGTTGATCAGGGATCGAACACTGAAGCTTTCTTT

V: TRBV7-9
D: TRBD1
J: TRBJ1-2
size: -
CDR3: CASSLDRAQHGYTF
DNA: TGTGCCAGCAGCTTGGACAGGGCCCAGCATGGCTACACCTTC

V: TRBV27
D: TRBD2
J: TRBJ2-3
size: -
CDR3: CASSYWTSADTQYF
DNA: TGTGCCAGCAGTTACTGGACTAGCGCAGATACGCAGTATTTT

V: TRBV19
D: -
J: TRBJ2-4
size: once
CDR3: CASSLPGGRALAKNIQYF
DNA: TGTGCCAGTAGTCTCCCCGGAGGAAGGGCCTTAGCCAAAAACATTCAGTACTTC

V: TRBV9
D: TRBD1
J: TRBJ1-6
size: many
CDR3: CASSARTGSYNSPLHF
DNA: TGTGCCAGCAGCGCACGGACAGGGTCCTATAATTCACCCCTCCACTTT

V: TRBV27
D: TRBD2
J: TRBJ2-7
size: -
CDR3: CASSPTWGGEQYF
DNA: TGTGCCAGCAGCCCTACCTGGGGGGGCGAGCAGTACTTC

V: TRBV5-1
D: TRBD1
J: TRBJ1-1
size: once
CDR3: CASSLMTGLGTEAFF
DNA: TGCGCCAGCAGCTTGATGACAGGGTTGGGGACTGAAGCTTTCTTT

V: TRBV5-1
D: TRBD1
J: TRBJ1-2
size: -
CDR3: CASSPQGKEGYTF
DNA: TGCGCCAGCAGCCCACAGGGGAAAGAGGGCTACACCTTC

V: TRBV9
D: -
J: TRBJ2-1
size: -
CDR3: CASSAQGSYNEQFF
DNA: TGTGCCAGCAGCGCCCAGGGGTCCTACAATGAGCAGTTCTTC

V: TRBV19
D: -
J: TRBJ2-7
size: -
CDR3: CASSTTGSPYEQYF
DNA: TGTGCCAGTAGTACGACAGGTTCCCCCTACGAGCAGTACTTC

V: TRBV4-2
D: -
J: TRBJ1-1
size: -
CDR3: CASSRFTGGGGDTEAFF
DNA: TGTGCCAGCAGCCGTTTTACGGGGGGAGGGGGAGACACTGAAGCTTTCTTT

V: TRBV7-2
D: -
J: TRBJ2-7
size: -
CDR3: CASRPALGGHYEQYF
DNA: TGTGCCAGCAGACCCGCCCTGGGGGGGCACTACGAGCAGTACTTC

V: TRBV28
D: -
J: TRBJ1-2
size: -
CDR3: CASRGPMGGYGYTF
DNA: TGTGCCAGCAGAGGCCCCATGGGAGGCTATGGCTACACCTTC

V: TRBV7-2
D: TRBD1
J: TRBJ2-7
size: -
CDR3: CASSRDRGAYEQYF
DNA: TGTGCCAGCAGCCGGGACAGGGGTGCCTACGAGCAGTACTTC

V: TRBV11-3
D: TRBD1
J: TRBJ2-1
size: -
CDR3: CASSSRQGADEQFF
DNA: TGTGCCAGCAGCTCCCGTCAGGGGGCGGATGAGCAGTTCTTC